This T cell receptor beta chain came from a study of T cells after yellow fever vaccination (dated by TCRdb to the late 2010s). With regard to the full study: Libraries from fractions with low cell numbers were prepared with the SMART-Seq v4 Ultra Low Input RNA kit. Bulk TCR alpha and beta repertoires were sequenced longitudinally to track T-cell clones before and after primary and booster YFV17D yellow fever vaccination. Two healthy male donors, one aged 18 to 30 and one aged 30 to 40 years, made up the cohort. Bulk PBMC replicates and cell subsets were isolated from blood drawn at multiple timepoints before and after both primary and secondary immunization. Results and caveats for the whole study, not just this receptor: The study included only a couple of donors, which limits how far the findings can be generalized. FACS-sorted repertoires could contain abundant contaminating clonotypes from the bulk population, so computational filtering was required. The secondary T-cell response was found to be weaker but faster than the primary response, with a peak reached on day 5 rather than on day 15. A small fraction of clonotypes showed up in both the CD4 and CD8 compartments, probably as a result of convergent recombination. After the booster, most of the clones that had expanded following primary vaccination were detected again (approximately 95% of CD4 and roughly 90% of CD8), which suggests that memory was broadly maintained.

The treatment or condition label corresponds to: live attenuated yellow fever vaccine strain. At each blood-draw timepoint, two biological replicates of bulk PBMCs were collected. A standard Ficoll-Paque protocol was used to isolate PBMCs from peripheral blood. TriZol was used to extract RNA from bulk PBMCs, from CD4 and CD8 fractions, and from dextramer-positive and dextramer-negative fractions. From V the trimming removes 2 bases and from J it removes 7 bases, while the gene matches leave 15 bases of the junction unaccounted for. As encoded in the germline V gene, CDR1 is KGHSH while CDR2 is LQKENI. Taken from cysteine to phenylalanine, the CDR3 has 17 residues. Only the CDR3 part of the read is kept: 51 bases, read in frame from the first base. This clonotype was recorded only once. Its specific antigen is unknown. No quality values exist for individual bases; no much larger clone is one base distant. One read alone provides weak support.

Synthesis of TCR cDNA relied on 5'RACE template switching, a step that introduced a universal primer site along with unique molecular identifiers. cDNA synthesis was primed from both the TCR alpha and TCR beta constant segments. Library amplification involved two PCR steps, and the second step added sample barcodes and sequencing adapters. Sequencing of libraries was performed on Illumina HiSeq 2500 (2x100 bp) or NovaSeq (2x150 bp). From the authors' description of their analysis: MIGEC was used to demultiplex reads and collapse the reads into UMI consensus sequences, and MiXCR was used for V(D)J alignment. Vaccine-responding clonotypes were defined with edgeR using replicate PBMC samples, requiring FDR below 0.01 and a log2 fold change above 5 up to day 15. Each bulk clonotype received a CD4 or CD8 identity based on whether the sequenced CD4 or CD8 repertoire contained that clonotype at higher abundance. TCRdb took the public reads, trimmed them with fastp at Q25, ran MiXCR for clone calling and kept in-frame beta chains. Under each unique CDR3 protein, matching rows form one entry showing the most common genes and DNA. The V and J calls and clone size come from TCRdb's table, not from the authors' own analysis. For this sample there are hundreds of thousands of distinct CDR3 sequences; more than 9% appear just once. Of the sample, 14% to 15% is held by the ten largest clones.

The sequence derives from a man aged 30 to 45 who received the YFV17D yellow fever vaccine. The receptor chain draws on TRBV18 and TRBJ1-1; 8 middle bases align to TRBD1. This material consisted of PBMCs, taken on the day of the yellow fever booster vaccination. The nucleotide sequence reads as follows: TGTGCCAGCTCACCAAGTTTAGGACAGGGACAAGTCGATGAAGCTTTCTTT. Its translation is CASSPSLGQGQVDEAFF.